Detailed here is one T cell receptor (beta chain). The sample originates from a study of blood T cell repertoires in COVID-19. Study summary: COVID-19 samples from acute and convalescent phases originated in the United States, Italy and Spain.

The CDR3 is made up of 15 amino acids. Germline V gene data show CDR1 as MNHEY and CDR2 as SVGAGI. The junction had 8 bases not matched to a gene; V was cut back by 7 bases and J by 2 bases. Per the original methods: By means of reference gene primer amplification, nucleated cell counts were estimated. Method: immunoSEQ multiplex PCR; TCRdb's copy keeps in-frame clones and lacks some. V and J calls and clone size are given by that table; D and trimming were obtained from the DNA. Found here are around 470,000 clones, about 90% of them singletons; the top ten hold around 0.6%. In terms of age and location, participants ranged from roughly 18 to 90 years and lived in 24 US areas. Cohort 3 donors were reported recovered after two negative PCRs, clearance, or symptom resolution.

The sequenced sample was PBMCs or T cells enriched from blood (not recorded which). The TCR sequence derives from a man aged 18 to 29 who had recovered from COVID-19. The V and J genes are TRBV6-5 and TRBJ1-5; 7 bases fit TRBD1. The CDR3 loop is CASTKGQSGNQPQHF. CDR3 nucleotide sequence: TGTGCCAGCACCAAGGGACAGTCTGGCAATCAGCCCCAGCATTTT.